This T cell receptor (beta chain) came from a study of regulatory and conventional T cells in RAG deficiency (dated by TCRdb to about 2017). Notes on the research overall: The study used high-throughput TCR beta sequencing to compare repertoire diversity and composition of Treg, conventional CD4+ and CD8+ T cells between RAG-deficient patients and healthy controls.

Concerning this clone: Its antigen is not yet known. Base qualities are not provided; no much larger clone lies one nucleotide away.

Receptors were amplified or captured by the immunoSEQ multiplex PCR assay. Rearranged TCR beta chain products were amplified from the genomic DNA of sorted T-cell subsets and were then sequenced. As for the authors' bioinformatics: Shannon entropy and Simpson indices were used to quantify the repertoire diversity of productive TCR beta rearrangements. Clonal expansion was assessed using the summed frequency of the 100 most abundant productive TCR beta clonotypes among total reads. The TRB repertoires were evaluated with a self-reactivity index based on amino acid usage at CDR3beta positions 6 and 7. Two-way ANOVA was used for repertoire analyses, while Student t or Mann-Whitney tests were used for flow cytometric analyses. TCRdb took over this immuneACCESS table, retaining in-frame rearrangements with V and J assigned. Such tables are incomplete; in checked studies, under half of the missing clones stem from an unresolved V gene, and the remainder is unexplained. V, J and clone size reflect that table, while D and trimming were determined from the DNA. The table for this sample lists 21,000 or so clones; 90% to 95% of them were counted only once. Of the sample, roughly 0.71% is held by the ten largest clones.

The germline V gene (reference sequence) sets CDR1 to LNHDA and CDR2 to SQIVND. V lost 7 bases and J lost 8 bases, and the count of bases not matched to a germline gene is 12. Including cysteine and phenylalanine, the CDR3 has 15 amino acids. Of the read, only the CDR3 DNA is kept; its 45 bases are in frame from base 1. Before genomic DNA was extracted, conventional CD4+ T cells were isolated from blood as CD25-low CD127-high cells. For repertoire analyses, the comparison group consisted of about eight healthy control donors. General conclusions and limits of the study: All patient T-cell subsets had shorter CDR3 lengths; Omenn syndrome patients showed >80% Treg-Tconv repertoire overlap at nucleotide and amino acid level. Sorted CD25-high CD127-low cells from Omenn syndrome patients may represent peripherally activated cells rather than bona fide Treg cells. Compared with controls, Omenn syndrome and CID/AS patients had approximately 100-fold fewer unique TCR beta sequences in Treg cells, whereas the reduction in the other subsets was roughly 10-fold. Markedly lower Shannon entropy and higher Simpson indices were observed in RAG-deficient patients than in control T-cell subpopulations. Some T-cell subset analyses were not done for some subjects.

These records were also assigned to another study, of regulatory T cells. The second investigation adds: In the multiplex PCR, 52 forward TRBV primers and 13 reverse TRBJ primers were used, and assay-based and computational corrections were applied for amplification bias. Restricted unique TRB V-J pairs and skewed V and J gene usage were observed in patient repertoires, most markedly in regulatory T cells. Between CD3G-deficient patients and healthy controls, the study compared T-cell receptor beta repertoires in sorted regulatory T cells, conventional CD4+ T cells and CD8+ T cells. Peripheral blood mononuclear cells were isolated by Ficoll density separation. Within the immunoSEQ assay, multiplex PCR amplified rearranged TRB loci from genomic DNA. TRB amplicons were sequenced using an Illumina HiSeq platform. Custom algorithms error-filtered the raw sequences and aligned the raw sequences to reference gene sequences, after which the immunoSEQ online tools were used for analysis. Productive and nonproductive TRB rearrangement frequencies were evaluated among both unique and total sequences. Groups were compared by t tests, Mann-Whitney tests or two-way ANOVA performed in Prism software.

The chain employs TRBV19 and TRBJ2-2; the junction holds 8 bases that match TRBD2. The specimen was CD4+ T cells sorted from blood. This clonotype originated in a human donor in good health. The CDR3 protein: CASKSDGRADGELFF. The nucleotide sequence is given as TGTGCCAGTAAATCGGACGGGAGGGCGGATGGGGAGCTGTTTTTT.